This T cell receptor beta chain was recorded in a study of blood T cell repertoires in COVID-19. The CDR3 has 13 amino acids. The trim removed 8 bases at V and 2 bases at J, leaving 3 bases unmatched. CDR1 PRHDT and CDR2 FYEKMQ come from the germline V gene (reference sequence). Using immunoSEQ multiplex PCR, the repertoire was profiled, and TCRdb retains in-frame clones only, with some absent. This sample has about 250,000 clones, with 85% to 90% found just once. This chain connects TRBV13 to TRBJ1-2; 9 bases are shared with TRBD1. The clonotype comes from a man in his forties who had recovered from COVID-19. Material for sequencing was PBMCs or T cells enriched from blood (not recorded which). CDR3 region: CASGDRENYGYTF. The CDR3 nucleotides read TGTGCCAGCGGGGACAGGGAGAACTATGGCTACACCTTC.